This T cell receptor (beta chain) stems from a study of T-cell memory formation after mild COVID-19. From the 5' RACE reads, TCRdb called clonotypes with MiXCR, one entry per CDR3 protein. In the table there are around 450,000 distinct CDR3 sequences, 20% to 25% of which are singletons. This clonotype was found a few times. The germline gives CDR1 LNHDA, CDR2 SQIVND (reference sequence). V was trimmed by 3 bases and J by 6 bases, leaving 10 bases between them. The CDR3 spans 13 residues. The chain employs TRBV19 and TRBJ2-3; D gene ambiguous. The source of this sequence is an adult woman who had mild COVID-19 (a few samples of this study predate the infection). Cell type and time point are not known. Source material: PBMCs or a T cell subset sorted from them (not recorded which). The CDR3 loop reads CASSMTEFDTQYF. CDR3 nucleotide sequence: TGTGCCAGTAGTATGACGGAGTTCGATACGCAGTATTTT.